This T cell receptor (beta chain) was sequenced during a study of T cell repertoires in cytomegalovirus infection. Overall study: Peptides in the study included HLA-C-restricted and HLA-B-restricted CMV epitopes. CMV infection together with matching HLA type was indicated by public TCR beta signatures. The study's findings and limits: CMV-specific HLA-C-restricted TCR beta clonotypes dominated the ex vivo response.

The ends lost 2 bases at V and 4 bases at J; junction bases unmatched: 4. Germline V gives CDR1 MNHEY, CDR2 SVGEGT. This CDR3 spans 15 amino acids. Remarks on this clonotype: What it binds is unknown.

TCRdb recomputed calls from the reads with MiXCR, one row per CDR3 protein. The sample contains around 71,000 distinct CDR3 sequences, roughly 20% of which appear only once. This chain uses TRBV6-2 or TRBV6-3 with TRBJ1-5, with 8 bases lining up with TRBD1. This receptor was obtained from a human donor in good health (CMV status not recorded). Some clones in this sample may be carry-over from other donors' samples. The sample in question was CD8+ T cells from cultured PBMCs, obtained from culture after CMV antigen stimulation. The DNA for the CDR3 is TGTGCCAGCAGTTACGGGACAGGAATAAATCAGCCCCAGCATTTT. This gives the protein CASSYGTGINQPQHF.